Reported below is one T cell receptor beta chain. Researchers sorted participants into cohorts using their self-reported clinical history. In the 2 weeks before study entry, exposed participants met a COVID-19 case, which was PCR-confirmed or clinician-diagnosed. Trimming left V 5 bases short and J 3 bases short, with 10 bases between. CDR3 length: 13 amino acids. These data are taken from a study of blood T cell repertoires in COVID-19. Study-wide context: Collection of acute and convalescent COVID-19 samples took place in the United States, Italy and Spain.

The method was immunoSEQ multiplex PCR; TCRdb's version includes in-frame clones alone and lacks a portion of them. Here the sample spans 200,000 to 250,000 clones, 80% to 90% being singletons. This chain links TRBV12-3 or TRBV12-4 with TRBJ1-2; D might be TRBD1 (6 bases). The specimen sequenced was PBMCs or T cells enriched from blood (not recorded which). The clonotype was recovered from a woman aged 25 to 39 who had been exposed to COVID-19. The CDR3 DNA reads TGTGCCAGCAGTCCCTCAGGGGACTATGGCTACACCTTC. Translation: CASSPSGDYGYTF.